These 7 T cell receptor beta chains share one sample of origin, sequenced in a study of blood T cell repertoires in COVID-19. Produced via immunoSEQ multiplex PCR; TCRdb's table is partial and in-frame only. The data contain over 100,000 clones, 85% to 90% of them seen just once; the ten biggest clones take up about 15%. Material: peripheral blood. These TCRs come from a man in his fifties with acute or convalescent COVID-19.

The chain combines TRBV5-1 with TRBJ1-4; TRBD1 aligns across 9 bases. This CDR3 contains 14 residues. The germline V gene encodes CDR1 SGHRS and CDR2 YFSETQ. J lost 8 bases, V lost 3 bases, and 5 bases had no gene match. The CDR3 region has the DNA TGCGCCAGCAGCTCCACAGGGGGCGAGGAAAAACTGTTTTTT. Translating gives CASSSTGGEEKLFF.

This chain uses TRBV5-4 with TRBJ2-3; 7 positions agree with TRBD2. The length of the CDR3 is 15 residues. The germline CDR1 and CDR2 sequences are SGHNT and YYREEE (reference sequence). The J segment lost 1 base and the V segment lost 3 bases, leaving 5 bases of the junction unmatched. Here the CDR3 reads CASSSAGEGTDTQYF. CDR3 coding DNA: TGTGCCAGCAGCTCGGCGGGGGAGGGCACAGATACGCAGTATTTT.

The chain combines TRBV15 with TRBJ1-6; D uncertain. The length of the CDR3 is 12 residues. The germline V and J ends were trimmed by 1 base and 7 bases, with 2 bases remaining between them. The V gene's germline CDR1 is LNHNV and CDR2 YYDKDF (reference sequence). The CDR3 is CATSRANSPLHF. The CDR3 DNA reads TGTGCCACCAGCAGAGCGAATTCACCCCTCCACTTT.

V usage is TRBV19 and J usage is TRBJ1-5; D possibly corresponds to TRBD1 (5 bases). The V end was cut by 4 bases, the J end by 0 bases, with 10 bases between. This CDR3 region has 15 residues. Germline values: CDR1 LNHDA, CDR2 SQIVND (reference sequence). CDR3 bases: TGTGCCAGTAGTAGGACACGGGTTAGCAATCAGCCCCAGCATTTT. This encodes CASSRTRVSNQPQHF.

This rearrangement joins TRBV5-1 to TRBJ2-3, with 11 bases identical to TRBD1. The CDR3 totals 16 residues. V was pared by 3 bases and J by 1 base, with 4 bases of the junction left unmatched. From germline, CDR1 is SGHRS and CDR2 YFSETQ. The DNA of the CDR3 is TGCGCCAGCAGCTACGGGACAGGGGGTGGCACAGATACGCAGTATTTT. Its translation: CASSYGTGGGTDTQYF.

The chain links TRBV29-1 to TRBJ1-3; 7 bases fit TRBD1. CDR1 and CDR2 from the germline V gene are SQVTM and ANQGSEA. V shed 6 bases, J shed 3 bases, and the junction held 2 bases outside the gene matches. This CDR3 comprises 12 residues. The CDR3 sequence: CSVGTDGNTIYF. DNA of the CDR3: TGCAGCGTCGGGACAGATGGAAACACCATATATTTT.

This chain joins TRBV28 and TRBJ2-1; 9 bases align to TRBD2. The length of the CDR3 is 15 residues. The V gene's germline CDR1 is MDHEN and CDR2 SYDVKM. V gave up 8 bases and J gave up 0 bases; unmatched junction bases: 5. The CDR3 protein is CASRNSGSSYNEQFF. The CDR3 DNA reads TGTGCCAGCCGGAATAGCGGGAGCTCCTACAATGAGCAGTTCTTC.